Following are 19 T cell receptor beta chains from one sample sequenced in a study of T-cell memory formation after mild COVID-19. TCRdb fed the 5' RACE reads into MiXCR, producing one record per CDR3 protein. Of hundreds of thousands of distinct CDR3 sequences in the sample, around a fifth were seen once. Sequenced input: PBMCs or a T cell subset sorted from them (not recorded which). Receptors originate from a man younger than 30 who had mild COVID-19 (a few samples of this study predate the infection). Cell type and time point are not known.

The sample holds many counts of this clonotype. The V call is TRBV5-1, the J call TRBJ2-1, with D perhaps being TRBD1 or TRBD2 (5 bases each). Per the germline V gene, CDR1 is SGHRS and CDR2 is YFSETQ. The ends were cut back, 3 bases at V and 6 bases at J, with 19 bases in the middle. CDR3 size: 16 residues. The CDR3 nucleotides read TGCGCCAGCAGCTCCTACGGGACGGAGAGTGGCAATGAGCAGTTCTTC. Amino acid sequence: CASSSYGTESGNEQFF. The whole variable domain, remainder taken from reference TRBV5-1 and TRBJ2-1, is KAGVTQTPRYLIKTRGQQVTLSCSPISGHRSVSWYQQTPGQGLQFLFEYFSETQRNKGNFPGRFSGRQFSNSRSEMNVSTLELGDSALYLCASSSYGTESGNEQFFGPGTRLTVL.

V gene TRBV7-9 combines with J gene TRBJ1-2; D is possibly TRBD1 (5 bases). The CDR3 is 17 residues long. CDR1 SEHNR and CDR2 FQNEAQ come from the germline V gene (reference sequence). V shed 1 base and J shed 6 bases, with 21 bases lying between them. The CDR3 spells CASSLDGAGPRWNGYTF. For the CDR3, the DNA is TGTGCCAGCAGCTTAGACGGGGCCGGACCACGTTGGAATGGCTACACCTTC.

This clonotype has a handful of counts. This CDR3 is CASSLDLQPQHF. Here the CDR3 DNA reads TGCGCCAGCAGCTTGGACCTTCAGCCCCAGCATTTT. The chain has TRBV5-1 and TRBJ1-5; no clear D. Germline V gene lookup returns CDR1 SGHRS and CDR2 YFSETQ. The CDR3 runs 12 residues. Trimming left V 0 bases short and J 6 bases short, with 4 bases between. Supplemented by reference TRBV5-1 and TRBJ1-5, the full variable domain reads KAGVTQTPRYLIKTRGQQVTLSCSPISGHRSVSWYQQTPGQGLQFLFEYFSETQRNKGNFPGRFSGRQFSNSRSEMNVSTLELGDSALYLCASSLDLQPQHFGDGTRLSIL.

The CDR3 protein is CASSSVAGDTDTQYF. The CDR3 DNA reads TGTGCCAGCAGCTCTGTAGCGGGGGACACAGATACGCAGTATTTT. This chain joins TRBV7-9 and TRBJ2-3, with 9 bases fitting TRBD2. The germline CDR1 and CDR2 sequences are SEHNR and FQNEAQ (reference sequence). The CDR3 has 15 residues. With V trimmed by 4 bases and J by 2 bases, 4 bases remained unmatched.

This chain joins TRBV29-1 and TRBJ2-5, with 8 bases matching TRBD2. Germline V CDR1 and CDR2: SQVTM, ANQGSEA. J gave up 4 bases and V 4 bases, and 8 bases lay outside the gene matches. CDR3 size: 14 residues. This CDR3 is CSVVPPGGGETQYF. The CDR3 region has the DNA TGCAGCGTTGTACCCCCCGGGGGGGGAGAGACCCAGTACTTC. Using reference TRBV29-1 and TRBJ2-5 for the parts outside the CDR3, the full variable domain is SAVISQKPSRDICQRGTSLTIQCQVDSQVTMMFWYRQQPGQSLTLIATANQGSEATYESGFVIDKFPISRPNLTFSTLTVSNMSPEDSSIYLCSVVPPGGGETQYFGPGTRLLVL.

This clonotype was seen a handful of times. The J gene is TRBJ1-1, the V gene TRBV4-1; maybe TRBD1 (6 bases). CDR1 and CDR2 from the germline V gene are MGHRA and YSYEKL. The V end was cut by 1 base, the J end by 5 bases, with 14 bases between. The CDR3 is made up of 15 amino acids. CDR3 region: CASSQVPTGSTEAFF. The CDR3 DNA is TGCGCCAGCAGCCAAGTACCCACAGGGAGTACTGAAGCTTTCTTT.

The chain has TRBV6-2 or TRBV6-3 and TRBJ2-3; D not resolved. Germline V gene data show CDR1 as MNHEY and CDR2 as SVGEGT. The CDR3 is 14 amino acids. Trimming took off 5 bases at V and 0 bases at J, with 9 bases between the two ends. CDR3 nucleotides: TGTGCCAGCAGTAACGGTCTAAGCACAGATACGCAGTATTTT. This codes for CASSNGLSTDTQYF.

V is TRBV12-3 or TRBV12-4 and J is TRBJ1-3, with D perhaps TRBD1 (5 bases). This CDR3 spans 17 amino acids. V was pared by 6 bases and J by 11 bases, with 29 bases between. CDR3 DNA: TGTGCCAGCAGCCCATCCCGGGACCGAATAAATTTAAGCGCCATATATTTT. Amino acids: CASSPSRDRINLSAIYF.

This chain joins TRBV7-3 and TRBJ2-4, with 10 bases aligning to TRBD1. This CDR3 is built from 15 residues. Losses at the gene ends were 3 bases for V and 9 bases for J; bases not matched to a gene: 8. The V gene's germline CDR1 is SGHTA and CDR2 FQGTGA. CDR3 in amino acids: CASSLTGGAGGIQYF. The CDR3 DNA is TGTGCCAGCAGCTTGACAGGGGGCGCCGGGGGCATTCAGTACTTC. The complete variable domain, with remaining parts taken from reference TRBV7-3 and TRBJ2-4, reads GAGVSQTPSNKVTEKGKYVELRCDPISGHTALYWYRQSLGQGPEFLIYFQGTGAADDSGLPNDRFFAVRPEGSVSTLKIQRTERGDSAVYLCASSLTGGAGGIQYFGAGTRLSVL.

This clonotype was seen a few times. The chain has TRBV6-2 or TRBV6-3 and TRBJ1-2; tentatively, D is TRBD1 (5 bases). The CDR3 totals 16 residues. The V end lost 6 bases, the J end lost 5 bases, and 22 bases lay between the germline ends. Germline V CDR1 and CDR2: MNHEY, SVGEGT. CDR3 residues: CASRRMGTFRGYGYTF. The CDR3 bases are TGTGCCAGCAGAAGGATGGGGACCTTTAGAGGATATGGCTACACCTTC.

This chain links TRBV4-1 with TRBJ2-7, with D perhaps TRBD2 (7 bases). Germline assignment: CDR1 MGHRA and CDR2 YSYEKL. V lost 0 bases to trimming and J lost 2 bases, with 14 bases between them. The length of the CDR3 is 16 residues. Here the CDR3 DNA reads TGCGCCAGCAGCCAAGATATGGGGGGGCGGCCCTACGAGCAGTACTTC. Translating gives CASSQDMGGRPYEQYF.

This clonotype was seen a handful of times. The rearrangement joins TRBV5-6 to TRBJ1-6, with unresolved D. The CDR3 is 15 residues long. V gave up 2 bases and J gave up 10 bases, with 16 bases separating them. Germline CDR1 SGHDT, CDR2 YYEEEE. DNA for the CDR3: TGTGCCAGCAGCTTAAAGGACCGTTTTTTATCACCCCTCCACTTT. As protein: CASSLKDRFLSPLHF.

This clonotype was observed a handful of times. The chain uses TRBV6-5 and TRBJ2-7; 8 nucleotides match TRBD1. The CDR3 length is 12 residues. Per the germline V gene, CDR1 is MNHEY and CDR2 is SVGAGI. The V segment lost 6 bases and the J segment 5 bases; nucleotides outside the gene matches: 3. The CDR3 loop reads CASRTTGDEQYF. CDR3 in DNA: TGTGCCAGCAGAACGACAGGGGACGAGCAGTACTTC.

The CDR3 is CASSLGQGLDTEAFF. The DNA of the CDR3 is TGTGCCAGCAGCCTGGGACAGGGGTTGGACACTGAAGCTTTCTTT. The rearrangement uses TRBV2 and TRBJ1-1, with 10 bases matching TRBD1. Germline values: CDR1 SNHLY, CDR2 FYNNEI. The J segment lost 3 bases and the V segment lost 6 bases, leaving 7 bases of the junction unmatched. The length of the CDR3 is 15 residues. Together with reference TRBV2 and TRBJ1-1, the CDR3 gives the full variable domain: EPEVTQTPSHQVTQMGQEVILRCVPISNHLYFYWYRQILGQKVEFLVSFYNNEISEKSEIFDDQFSVERPDGSNFTLKIRSTKLEDSAMYFCASSLGQGLDTEAFFGQGTRLTVV.

This clonotype was observed a few times. The chain joins TRBV4-2 to TRBJ1-5; unclear D gene. The CDR3 loop spans 13 amino acids. Trimming took 2 bases from V and 4 from J, leaving 6 bases between them. The germline V gene has CDR1 LGHNA and CDR2 YNFKEQ. The CDR3 DNA sequence: TGTGCCAGCAGCCAATCCAAAAATCAGCCCCAGCATTTT. Its translation is CASSQSKNQPQHF.

This clonotype turned up a few times. This chain links TRBV21-1 with TRBJ2-3; the D segment call TRBD1 is taken from the table without a DNA check. TRBV21-1 is a pseudogene locus. This CDR3 is built from 16 residues. This CDR3 reads CASSKDRDFHTDTQYF. The CDR3 DNA sequence: TGTGCCAGCAGCAAAGACAGGGACTTCCACACAGATACGCAGTATTTT.

In this sample, this clonotype turned up a few times. This chain joins TRBV7-2 and TRBJ1-2; D is possibly TRBD1 (5 bases). Germline V gene data show CDR1 as SGHTA and CDR2 as FQGNSA. The V end lost 3 bases, the J end lost 1 base, and 9 bases lay between the germline ends. The CDR3 has 14 residues. The CDR3 region has the DNA TGTGCCAGCAGCTTGGGGGACCTTAACTATGGCTACACCTTC. This codes for CASSLGDLNYGYTF.

This chain links TRBV9 with TRBJ2-5, with D perhaps given as TRBD1 or TRBD2 (7 bases each). Trimming pared 7 bases from V and 2 bases from J, leaving 18 bases between. The germline CDR1 and CDR2 sequences are SGDLS and YYNGEE. CDR3 size: 15 residues. The CDR3: CASGRGGREQETQYF. CDR3 bases: TGTGCCAGCGGCAGGGGGGGCAGGGAGCAAGAGACCCAGTACTTC.

This clonotype was detected a few times. V is TRBV11-2 and J is TRBJ2-5; a possible D gene is TRBD2 (6 bases). Germline V gene lookup returns CDR1 SGHAT and CDR2 FQNNGV. Trimming cost V 10 bases and J 5 bases, with 11 bases left between them. The CDR3 covers 11 residues. The DNA for the CDR3 is TGTGCCATCCGGAGGGGCGAGACCCAGTACTTC. It encodes CAIRRGETQYF.